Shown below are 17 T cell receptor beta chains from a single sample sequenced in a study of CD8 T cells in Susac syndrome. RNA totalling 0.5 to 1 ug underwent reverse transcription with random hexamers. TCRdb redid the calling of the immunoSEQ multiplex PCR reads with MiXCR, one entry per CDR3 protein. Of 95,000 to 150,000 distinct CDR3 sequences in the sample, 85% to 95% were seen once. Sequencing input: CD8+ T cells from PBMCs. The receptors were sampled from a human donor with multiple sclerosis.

CDR3 DNA sequence: TGTGCCAGCAGTCGGGGACAGGGGGCTCGTGGCTACACCTTC. Protein: CASSRGQGARGYTF. V usage is TRBV27 and J usage is TRBJ1-2, with 12 bases lining up with TRBD1. V gave up 5 bases and J gave up 7 bases; unmatched junction bases: 5. CDR1 is MNHEY and CDR2 is SMNVEV in the germline V gene (reference sequence). The CDR3 is 14 residues long.

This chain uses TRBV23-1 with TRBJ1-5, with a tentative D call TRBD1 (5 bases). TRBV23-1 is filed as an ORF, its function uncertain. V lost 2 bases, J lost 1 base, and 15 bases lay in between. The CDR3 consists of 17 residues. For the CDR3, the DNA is TGCGCCAGCAGTCAACTTGGGACGGATCACAGCAATCAGCCCCAGCATTTT. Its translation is CASSQLGTDHSNQPQHF.

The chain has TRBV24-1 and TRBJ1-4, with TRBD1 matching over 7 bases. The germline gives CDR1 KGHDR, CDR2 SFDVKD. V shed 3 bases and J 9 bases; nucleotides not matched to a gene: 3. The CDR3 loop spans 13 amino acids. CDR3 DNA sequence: TGTGCCACCAGTGATCGACAGGGCCAAAAACTGTTTTTT. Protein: CATSDRQGQKLFF.

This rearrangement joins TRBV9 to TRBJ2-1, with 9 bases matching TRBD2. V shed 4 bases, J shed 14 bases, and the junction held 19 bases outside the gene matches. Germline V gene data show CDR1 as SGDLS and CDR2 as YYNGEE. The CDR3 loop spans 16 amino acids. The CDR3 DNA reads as TGTGCCAGCAGCCCGAGGGGTAGCGGGAGAGTTTCTGGGGAGTTCTTC. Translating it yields CASSPRGSGRVSGEFF.

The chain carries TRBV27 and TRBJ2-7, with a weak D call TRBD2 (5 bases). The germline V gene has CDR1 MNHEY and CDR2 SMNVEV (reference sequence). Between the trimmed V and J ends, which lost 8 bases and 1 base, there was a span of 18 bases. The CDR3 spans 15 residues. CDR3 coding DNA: TGTGCCAGCGGCCTCCAGCGGCCGGGATCCTACGAGCAGTACTTC. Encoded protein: CASGLQRPGSYEQYF.

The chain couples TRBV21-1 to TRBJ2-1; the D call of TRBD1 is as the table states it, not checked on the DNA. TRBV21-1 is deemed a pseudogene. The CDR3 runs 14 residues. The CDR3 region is CASSRDRENNEQFF. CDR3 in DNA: TGTGCCAGCAGCCGGGACAGGGAAAACAATGAGCAGTTCTTC.

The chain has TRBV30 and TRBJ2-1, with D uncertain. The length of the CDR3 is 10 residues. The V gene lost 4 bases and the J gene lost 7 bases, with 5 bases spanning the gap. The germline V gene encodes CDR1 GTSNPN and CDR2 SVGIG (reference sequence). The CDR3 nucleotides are TGTGCCTGGAAGAAAAATGAGCAGTTCTTC. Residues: CAWKKNEQFF.

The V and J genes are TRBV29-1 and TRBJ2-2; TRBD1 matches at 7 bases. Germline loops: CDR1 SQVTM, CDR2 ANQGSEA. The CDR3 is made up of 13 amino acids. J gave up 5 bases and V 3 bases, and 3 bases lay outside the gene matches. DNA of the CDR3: TGCAGCGTTGAGACAGGGAGAACCGGGGAGCTGTTTTTT. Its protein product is CSVETGRTGELFF.

The CDR3 reads CASSVEGGWNEQFF. The CDR3 region has the DNA TGTGCCAGCAGCGTAGAGGGCGGGTGGAATGAGCAGTTCTTC. V usage is TRBV9 and J usage is TRBJ2-1; a weak D match, TRBD2 (5 bases). The V gene lost 0 bases and the J gene lost 7 bases, with 11 bases spanning the gap. CDR1 and CDR2 from the germline V gene are SGDLS and YYNGEE. The CDR3 extends over 14 amino acids.

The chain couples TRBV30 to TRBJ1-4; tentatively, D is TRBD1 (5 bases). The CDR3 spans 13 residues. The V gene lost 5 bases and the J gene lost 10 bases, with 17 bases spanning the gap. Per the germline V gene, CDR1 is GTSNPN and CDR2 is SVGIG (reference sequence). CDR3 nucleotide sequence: TGTGCCTGGGCGGATGGCCTCGGGGGAAAACTGTTTTTT. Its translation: CAWADGLGGKLFF.

As DNA, the CDR3 is TGCGCCAGCAGCAGAACTCCGGGGGGCAGCGAGACCCAGTACTTC. Its translation: CASSRTPGGSETQYF. This chain connects TRBV5-1 to TRBJ2-5, with a possible D match to TRBD2 (7 bases). The V and J ends lost 4 bases and 5 bases respectively, with 18 bases between them. This CDR3 is built from 15 residues. Germline V gene data show CDR1 as SGHRS and CDR2 as YFSETQ.

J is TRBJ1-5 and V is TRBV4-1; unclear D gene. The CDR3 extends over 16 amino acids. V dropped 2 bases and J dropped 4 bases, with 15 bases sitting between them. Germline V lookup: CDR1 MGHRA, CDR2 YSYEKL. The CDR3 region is CASSQIGGPINQPQHF. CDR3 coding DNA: TGCGCCAGCAGCCAAATAGGCGGGCCTATTAATCAGCCCCAGCATTTT.

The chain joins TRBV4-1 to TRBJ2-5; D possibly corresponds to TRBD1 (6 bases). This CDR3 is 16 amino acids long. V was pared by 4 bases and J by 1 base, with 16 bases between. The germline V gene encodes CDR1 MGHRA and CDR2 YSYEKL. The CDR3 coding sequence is TGCGCCAGCAGCCGGGTAGGACAGCAGTTCCAAGAGACCCAGTACTTC. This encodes CASSRVGQQFQETQYF.

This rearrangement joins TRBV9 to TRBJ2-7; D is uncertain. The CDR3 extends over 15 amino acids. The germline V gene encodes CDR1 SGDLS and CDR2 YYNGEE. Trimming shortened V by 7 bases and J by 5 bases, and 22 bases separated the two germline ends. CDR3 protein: CASALGGRRGHEQYF. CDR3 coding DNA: TGTGCCAGCGCCCTAGGCGGACGGCGTGGGCACGAGCAGTACTTC.

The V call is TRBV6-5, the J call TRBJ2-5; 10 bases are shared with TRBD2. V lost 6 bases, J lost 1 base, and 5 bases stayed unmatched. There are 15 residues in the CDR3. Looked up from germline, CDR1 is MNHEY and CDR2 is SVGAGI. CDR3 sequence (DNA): TGTGCCAGCAGCAGTAGCGGGGGGATCCAAGAGACCCAGTACTTC. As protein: CASSSSGGIQETQYF.

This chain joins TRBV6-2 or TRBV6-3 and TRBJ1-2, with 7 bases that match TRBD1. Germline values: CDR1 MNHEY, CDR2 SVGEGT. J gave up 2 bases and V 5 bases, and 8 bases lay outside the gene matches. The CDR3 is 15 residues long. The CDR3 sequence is CASSHPGTANYGYTF. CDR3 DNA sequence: TGTGCCAGCAGTCACCCCGGGACAGCCAACTATGGCTACACCTTC.

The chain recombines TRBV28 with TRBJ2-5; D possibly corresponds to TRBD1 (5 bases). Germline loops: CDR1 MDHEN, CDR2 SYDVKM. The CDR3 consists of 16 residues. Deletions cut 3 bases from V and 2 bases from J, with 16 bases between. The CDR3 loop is CASSFLGADPQETQYF. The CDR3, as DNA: TGTGCCAGCAGTTTTTTAGGGGCGGACCCACAAGAGACCCAGTACTTC.